These T cell receptor beta chains were read from a single sample in a study of T cell repertoires and HLA-DP antigens. No cognate antigen is known for these TCRs. The method was immunoSEQ multiplex PCR; TCRdb's version includes in-frame clones alone and lacks a portion of them. The data contain about 89,000 clones, 86% of them singletons. Sequencing was performed on CD4+ T cells from PBMCs. The source of these receptors is a man aged 50 to 60 in good health and CMV-seronegative. Both conserved end residues are part of each CDR3. A D gene is named only where the DNA matches it firmly. Clone sizes are given selectively: once, few, many, or a class where the clone is expanded.

clone_size	v_call	d_call	j_call	cdr3_aa	cdr3_nt
.	TRBV18	.	TRBJ2-3	CASSSSTDTQYF	TGTGCCAGCTCGAGTAGCACAGATACGCAGTATTTT
.	TRBV5-4	.	TRBJ2-1	CASYSFQDNEQFF	TGTGCCAGCTACAGCTTTCAAGACAATGAGCAGTTCTTC
.	TRBV5-1	TRBD2	TRBJ2-7	CASSRGLDYEQYF	TGCGCCAGCAGCCGGGGACTAGACTACGAGCAGTACTTC
.	TRBV18	.	TRBJ1-1	CASSPPTMNTEAFF	TGTGCCAGCTCACCACCGACAATGAACACTGAAGCTTTCTTT
once	TRBV7-2	.	TRBJ1-3	CASSLGSSGNTIYF	TGTGCCAGCAGCTTGGGGAGCTCTGGAAACACCATATATTTT
.	TRBV9	TRBD2	TRBJ2-1	CASSVTSLAGGGNEQFF	TGTGCCAGCAGCGTAACCTCTCTAGCGGGAGGAGGCAATGAGCAGTTCTTC
.	TRBV28	.	TRBJ2-1	CASSFLRNEQFF	TGTGCCAGCAGTTTTTTAAGGAATGAGCAGTTCTTC
.	TRBV28	TRBD2	TRBJ2-2	CASSLLGAGRDTGELFF	TGTGCCAGCAGTTTATTAGGGGCCGGGAGGGACACCGGGGAGCTGTTTTTT
.	TRBV28	.	TRBJ2-2	CASSPRGTGELFF	TGTGCCAGCAGTCCTCGGGGCACCGGGGAGCTGTTTTTT
.	TRBV13	.	TRBJ2-5	CASSNRYRVTETQYF	TGTGCCAGCAGCAACCGGTACAGGGTGACGGAGACCCAGTACTTC
.	TRBV12-5	TRBD1	TRBJ2-3	CASGPGTGGSRADTQYF	TGTGCTAGTGGTCCCGGTACAGGGGGCTCTCGGGCAGATACGCAGTATTTT
.	TRBV11-2	.	TRBJ1-1	CASSLRWREANTEAFF	TGTGCCAGCAGCTTAAGATGGCGGGAGGCGAACACTGAAGCTTTCTTT
.	TRBV21-1	.	TRBJ2-6	CASSKEGAGLSGANVLTF	TGTGCCAGCAGCAAAGAGGGAGCGGGGCTCTCTGGGGCCAACGTCCTGACTTTC
.	TRBV5-4	.	TRBJ1-3	CASSHGQQRNTIYF	TGTGCCAGCAGCCACGGACAGCAAAGAAACACCATATATTTT
few	TRBV6-5	.	TRBJ1-4	CASSSGDWVGKLFF	TGTGCCAGCAGTTCGGGAGATTGGGTAGGAAAACTGTTTTTT
.	TRBV11-1	TRBD1	TRBJ2-1	CASSSGQPRSYNEQFF	TGTGCCAGCAGCTCGGGACAGCCTCGCTCCTACAATGAGCAGTTCTTC
.	TRBV11-2	.	TRBJ2-5	CASTPIGPRWETQYF	TGTGCCAGCACCCCGATCGGGCCAAGGTGGGAGACCCAGTACTTC
.	TRBV28	TRBD2	TRBJ2-2	CASSDVAGTNTGELFF	TGTGCCAGCAGTGACGTAGCGGGGACGAACACCGGGGAGCTGTTTTTT
.	TRBV7-8	.	TRBJ2-2	CASSSLWGGRNTGELFF	TGTGCCAGCAGCTCCCTTTGGGGGGGGCGCAACACCGGGGAGCTGTTTTTT
.	TRBV5-1	TRBD2	TRBJ2-7	CASSTLAESSYEQYF	TGCGCCAGCAGCACACTAGCGGAGAGCTCCTACGAGCAGTACTTC
.	TRBV18	TRBD1	TRBJ1-2	CASSPVQGENYGYTF	TGTGCCAGCTCACCTGTTCAGGGGGAGAACTATGGCTACACCTTC
.	TRBV4-2	.	TRBJ2-7	CASSQDRASYYEQYF	TGTGCCAGCAGCCAAGATCGGGCCTCCTACTACGAGCAGTACTTC
.	TRBV18	.	TRBJ1-5	CASSPGQDSYSNQPQHF	TGTGCCAGCTCACCCGGTCAAGACTCATATAGCAATCAGCCCCAGCATTTT
.	TRBV7-9	.	TRBJ1-4	CASSIGTGGEKLFF	TGTGCCAGCAGCATAGGGACGGGAGGTGAAAAACTGTTTTTT
once	TRBV10-3	.	TRBJ2-7	CAISEASVKYF	TGTGCCATCAGTGAGGCTTCCGTTAAGTACTTC
.	TRBV5-1	.	TRBJ2-7	CASSGGATAYEQYF	TGCGCCAGCAGTGGAGGGGCGACAGCCTACGAGCAGTACTTC
.	TRBV11-2	.	TRBJ2-2	CASSRDGRNTGELFF	TGTGCCAGCAGCCGGGACGGGAGGAACACCGGGGAGCTGTTTTTT
.	TRBV7-9	TRBD2	TRBJ2-7	CASSLGGPWGGGSYEQYF	TGTGCCAGCAGCTTAGGGGGCCCCTGGGGGGGAGGTTCCTACGAGCAGTACTTC
once	TRBV5-1	.	TRBJ1-5	CASSLGPDSNQPQHF	TGCGCCAGCAGCTTGGGGCCAGATAGCAATCAGCCCCAGCATTTT
.	TRBV5-1	TRBD2	TRBJ2-1	CASSPVAGGAYNEQFF	TGCGCCAGCAGCCCGGTAGCGGGAGGGGCCTACAATGAGCAGTTCTTC
.	TRBV10-3	TRBD2	TRBJ2-2	CAISDPGLARTGELFF	TGTGCCATCAGTGACCCGGGACTAGCGAGAACCGGGGAGCTGTTTTTT
.	TRBV27	TRBD2	TRBJ2-1	CASRILAGAYNEQFF	TGTGCCAGCAGAATCCTAGCGGGGGCCTACAATGAGCAGTTCTTC
.	TRBV6-1	.	TRBJ2-1	CASWGGTGRSDEQFF	TGTGCCAGCTGGGGAGGGACAGGCAGAAGCGATGAGCAGTTCTTC
.	TRBV5-1	TRBD1	TRBJ1-3	CASSSQGADIDTIYF	TGCGCCAGCAGTTCGCAGGGGGCTGATATAGACACCATATATTTT
.	TRBV4-2	TRBD2	TRBJ2-3	CASSQPTSGGTDTQYF	TGTGCCAGCAGCCAACCCACTAGCGGGGGGACAGATACGCAGTATTTT
.	TRBV4-3	.	TRBJ1-3	CASSQDNGNTIYF	TGCGCCAGCAGCCAAGATAACGGAAACACCATATATTTT
.	TRBV5-1	.	TRBJ2-6	CASSLAGAPGANVLTF	TGCGCCAGCAGCTTGGCAGGGGCGCCTGGGGCCAACGTCCTGACTTTC
few	TRBV28	TRBD2	TRBJ2-5	CASSQQDGLAGIKYF	TGTGCCAGCAGTCAACAGGACGGCCTAGCGGGAATAAAGTACTTC
.	TRBV14	.	TRBJ1-2	CASSHTGTSGYGYTF	TGTGCCAGCAGCCATACCGGCACATCGGGCTATGGCTACACCTTC
.	TRBV11-2	.	TRBJ2-1	CASSLVSTPRGEQFF	TGTGCCAGCAGCTTAGTGTCGACCCCACGAGGGGAGCAGTTCTTC
.	TRBV10-3	.	TRBJ2-1	CAISTNNEQFF	TGTGCCATCAGTACAAACAATGAGCAGTTCTTC
.	TRBV11-3	.	TRBJ2-7	CASSRDSSSYEQYF	TGTGCCAGCAGCCGGGACTCGAGCTCCTACGAGCAGTACTTC
.	TRBV5-1	.	TRBJ2-3	CASSFGALTTTHTDTQYF	TGCGCCAGCAGCTTCGGAGCCCTAACTACAACACACACAGATACGCAGTATTTT
.	TRBV7-2	TRBD2	TRBJ2-1	CASSLQSGGAGYEQFF	TGTGCCAGCAGCTTACAGAGCGGGGGGGCGGGATATGAGCAGTTCTTC
.	TRBV4-2	TRBD2	TRBJ2-2	CASSQGTSRELFF	TGTGCCAGCAGCCAAGGGACTAGCAGGGAGCTGTTTTTT
.	TRBV9	TRBD1	TRBJ1-6	CASSPRPDRARYGDSPLHF	TGTGCCAGCAGCCCTCGACCGGACAGGGCCCGATATGGGGATTCACCCCTCCACTTT
.	TRBV19	TRBD2	TRBJ2-1	CASSRLAGGHEQFF	TGTGCCAGTAGCCGACTAGCGGGGGGGCATGAGCAGTTCTTC
.	TRBV29-1	TRBD1	TRBJ2-2	CSAEGQGRAGELFF	TGCAGCGCCGAGGGACAGGGCAGGGCCGGGGAGCTGTTTTTT
few	TRBV5-4	TRBD1	TRBJ2-2	CASRRDRGVTGELFF	TGTGCCAGCAGAAGAGACAGGGGGGTCACCGGGGAGCTGTTTTTT